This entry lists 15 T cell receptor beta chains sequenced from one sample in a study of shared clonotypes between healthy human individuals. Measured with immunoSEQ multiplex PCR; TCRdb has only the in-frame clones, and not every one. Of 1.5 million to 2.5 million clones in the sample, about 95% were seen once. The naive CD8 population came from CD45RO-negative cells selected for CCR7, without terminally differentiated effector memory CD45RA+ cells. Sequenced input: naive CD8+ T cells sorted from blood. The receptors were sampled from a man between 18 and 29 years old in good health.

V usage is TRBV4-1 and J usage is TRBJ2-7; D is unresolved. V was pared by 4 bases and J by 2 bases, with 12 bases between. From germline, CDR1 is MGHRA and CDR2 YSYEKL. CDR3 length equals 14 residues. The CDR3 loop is CASSPTTFAYEQYF. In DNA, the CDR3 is TGCGCCAGCAGCCCTACTACCTTTGCCTACGAGCAGTACTTC.

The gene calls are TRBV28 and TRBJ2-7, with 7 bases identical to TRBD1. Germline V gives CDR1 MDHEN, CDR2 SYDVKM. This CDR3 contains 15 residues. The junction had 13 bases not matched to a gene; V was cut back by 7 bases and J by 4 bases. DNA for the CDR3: TGTGCCAGCAATTTGGGCAGGGGGTCGGGTTACGAGCAGTACTTC. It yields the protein CASNLGRGSGYEQYF.

The CDR3 region has the DNA TGCGCCAGCAGCTTGGGTACCTCGGCCACCTACGAGCAGTACTTC. Translation: CASSLGTSATYEQYF. The chain uses TRBV5-1 and TRBJ2-7, with D unresolved. The germline gives CDR1 SGHRS, CDR2 YFSETQ. This CDR3 has 15 amino acids. V was shortened by 0 bases and J by 2 bases, with 12 bases between the two germline ends.

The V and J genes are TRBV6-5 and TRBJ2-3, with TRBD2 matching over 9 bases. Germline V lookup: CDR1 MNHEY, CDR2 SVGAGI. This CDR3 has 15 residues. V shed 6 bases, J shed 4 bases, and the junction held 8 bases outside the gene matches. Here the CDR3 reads CASSWLAGSADTQYF. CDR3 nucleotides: TGTGCCAGCAGCTGGCTAGCGGGAAGCGCAGATACGCAGTATTTT.

This CDR3 is CASSEQIYEQYF. The CDR3 DNA reads TGTGCCAGCAGTGAACAGATTTACGAGCAGTACTTC. The J gene is TRBJ2-7, the V gene TRBV2; D is ambiguous. The CDR3 contains 12 residues. Trimming took 2 bases from V and 4 from J, leaving 6 bases between them. CDR1 SNHLY and CDR2 FYNNEI come from the germline V gene. Complete variable domain (other parts from reference TRBV2 and TRBJ2-7): EPEVTQTPSHQVTQMGQEVILRCVPISNHLYFYWYRQILGQKVEFLVSFYNNEISEKSEIFDDQFSVERPDGSNFTLKIRSTKLEDSAMYFCASSEQIYEQYFGPGTRLTVT.

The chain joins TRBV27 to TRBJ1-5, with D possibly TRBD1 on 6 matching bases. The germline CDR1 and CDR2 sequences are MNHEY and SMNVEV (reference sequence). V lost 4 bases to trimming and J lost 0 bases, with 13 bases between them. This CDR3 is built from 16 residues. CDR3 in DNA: TGTGCCAGCAGTTATGGAGGGGGTTATAGCAATCAGCCCCAGCATTTT. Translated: CASSYGGGYSNQPQHF.

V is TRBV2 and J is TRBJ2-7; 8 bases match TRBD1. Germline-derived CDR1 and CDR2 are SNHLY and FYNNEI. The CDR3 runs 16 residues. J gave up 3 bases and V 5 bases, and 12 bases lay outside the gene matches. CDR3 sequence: CASSIGTGIFNYEQYF. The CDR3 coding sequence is TGTGCCAGCAGTATTGGGACAGGAATTTTTAACTACGAGCAGTACTTC.

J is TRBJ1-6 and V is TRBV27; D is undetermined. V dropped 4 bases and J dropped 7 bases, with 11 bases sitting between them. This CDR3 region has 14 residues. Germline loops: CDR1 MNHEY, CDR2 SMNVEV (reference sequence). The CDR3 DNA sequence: TGTGCCAGCAGTTCGGACCCGGGCAATTCACCCCTCCACTTT. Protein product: CASSSDPGNSPLHF.

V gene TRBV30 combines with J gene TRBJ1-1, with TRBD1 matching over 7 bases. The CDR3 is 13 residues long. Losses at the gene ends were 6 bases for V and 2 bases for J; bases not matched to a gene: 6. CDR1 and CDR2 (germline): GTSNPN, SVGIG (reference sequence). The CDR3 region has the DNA TGTGCCTGTCAGACAGGGCTTAACACTGAAGCTTTCTTT. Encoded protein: CACQTGLNTEAFF.

CDR3 region: CASSTRLAGGSTDTQYF. The CDR3 coding sequence is TGTGCCAGCAGTACCAGACTAGCGGGAGGAAGCACAGATACGCAGTATTTT. The rearrangement joins TRBV27 to TRBJ2-3, with 13 bases lining up with TRBD2. The CDR3 length is 17 residues. Germline V gene data show CDR1 as MNHEY and CDR2 as SMNVEV (reference sequence). J gave up 0 bases and V 5 bases, and 5 bases lay outside the gene matches.

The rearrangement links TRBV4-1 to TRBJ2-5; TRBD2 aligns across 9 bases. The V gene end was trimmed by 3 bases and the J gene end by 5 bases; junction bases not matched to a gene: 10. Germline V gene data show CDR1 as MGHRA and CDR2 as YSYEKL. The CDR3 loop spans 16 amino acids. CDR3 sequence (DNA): TGCGCCAGCAGCCACGTATTAGCGGGAGTTCCGGAGACCCAGTACTTC. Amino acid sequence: CASSHVLAGVPETQYF.

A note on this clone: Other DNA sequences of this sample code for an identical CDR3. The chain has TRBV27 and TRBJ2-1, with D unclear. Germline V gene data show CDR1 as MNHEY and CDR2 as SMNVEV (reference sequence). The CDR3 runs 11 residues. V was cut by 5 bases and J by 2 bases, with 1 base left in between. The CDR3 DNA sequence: TGTGCCAGCAGTGCCTACAATGAGCAGTTCTTC. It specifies CASSAYNEQFF.

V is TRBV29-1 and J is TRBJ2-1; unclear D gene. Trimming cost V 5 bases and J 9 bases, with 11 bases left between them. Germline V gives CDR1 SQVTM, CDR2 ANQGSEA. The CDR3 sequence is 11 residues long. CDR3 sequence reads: CSVTSFGEQFF. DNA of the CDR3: TGCAGCGTTACCAGCTTCGGTGAGCAGTTCTTC.

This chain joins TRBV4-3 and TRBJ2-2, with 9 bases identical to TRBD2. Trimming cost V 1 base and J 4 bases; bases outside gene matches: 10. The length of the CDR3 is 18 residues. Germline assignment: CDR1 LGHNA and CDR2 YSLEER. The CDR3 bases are TGCGCCAGCAGCCAAGGGGCTAGCGGGGTTGAGGGCACCGGGGAGCTGTTTTTT. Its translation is CASSQGASGVEGTGELFF.

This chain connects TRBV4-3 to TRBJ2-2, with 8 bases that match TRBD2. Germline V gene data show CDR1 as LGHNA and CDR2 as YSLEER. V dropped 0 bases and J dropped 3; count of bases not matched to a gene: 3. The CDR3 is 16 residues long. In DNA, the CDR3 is TGCGCCAGCAGCCAAGAGGCGGGAGGAGACACCGGGGAGCTGTTTTTT. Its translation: CASSQEAGGDTGELFF.